Detailed here is one T cell receptor (beta chain). Its antigen remains unidentified. This entry belongs to a study of T cells expressing NK-cell markers. Whole-study context: The authors derived TCR beta repertoires from sorted CD3+CD56+NKG2C+, CD3+CD56+NKG2C- and CD3+CD56-NKG2C+ T cells.

TCRdb re-called the 5' RACE reads; one entry per CDR3 protein, DNA not given. This sample's table has almost 450,000 distinct CDR3 sequences. This CDR3 is 14 amino acids long. The V gene's germline CDR1 is MNHNS and CDR2 SASEGT. Study findings and constraints: HCMV specificity was not established for the expanded NKG2C+ T cell clones. As a fraction of CD8+ T cells, dominant NKG2C+ clonotypes reached roughly 1.0-7.0% in six donors. Where a handful of donors were concerned, these clonotypes also led the CD3+CD56-NKG2C+ fraction.

The clonotype was recovered from a woman aged 18 to 75 in good health. The sample comprised blood T cells: a sorted CD56 or NKG2C T cell subset, CD4+ or CD8+ T cells, or bulk PBMC T cells (not recorded which). The chain is built from TRBV6-1 and TRBJ2-3; TCRdb lists TRBD2, though no DNA is available to test this call. CDR3 loop: CASMEGASTDTQYF.